The present T cell receptor beta chain was sequenced within a study of beta chain features in type 1 diabetes. Study conclusions and caveats: HLA effects on TCRB rearrangement stayed unresolved here. VDJ junctions from type 1 diabetes patients carried fewer insertions and larger deletions.

All of the isolated RNA was reverse transcribed, so expressed TCRB transcripts were sequenced. Assay used: immunoSEQ multiplex PCR; TCRdb lists only in-frame clones, some missing. The sample records hundreds of thousands of clones, 30% being singletons. The CDR3 is 16 amino acids. Germline V gene lookup returns CDR1 SGHVS and CDR2 FNYEAQ. Losses at the gene ends were 0 bases for V and 5 bases for J; bases not matched to a gene: 8. As regards this clone: Antigen unknown.

The sequence came from a man aged 18 to 35 in good health. The chain combines TRBV7-6 with TRBJ2-5, with 8 bases that match TRBD2. Sequencing input: naive CD4+ T cells from blood. CDR3 region: CASSLAAGGAQETQYF. In DNA form, the CDR3 reads TGTGCCAGCAGCTTAGCGGCCGGGGGGGCGCAGGAGACCCAGTACTTC.